Presented here are 3 T cell receptor beta chains from one specimen sequenced in a study of T cells in Graves' hyperthyroidism and ophthalmopathy. Amplification of TCR beta CDR3 regions used RNA as the template. An initial round of RT-PCR targeting the TCR CDR3 relied on the HTBI primer set. A single record per CDR3 protein comes from TCRdb applying MiXCR to the multiplex PCR reads. The table lists nearly 600,000 distinct CDR3 sequences, 14% of them singletons. What was sequenced was blood. These receptors came from a woman under 30 with Graves' ophthalmopathy.

This clonotype was recorded many times. The chain uses TRBV30 and TRBJ1-1; D is uncertain. Germline values: CDR1 GTSNPN, CDR2 SVGIG (reference sequence). There are 14 residues in the CDR3. Trimming removed 0 bases at V and 2 bases at J, with 10 bases between. The CDR3 sequence is CAWSVRPVNTEAFF. The DNA for the CDR3 is TGTGCCTGGAGTGTTCGTCCGGTTAACACTGAAGCTTTCTTT.

This clonotype was detected a few times. This chain links TRBV10-2 with TRBJ1-3; 8 bases map to TRBD1. V trimming: 6 bases; J trimming: 4 bases; junction bases outside the gene matches: 8. The CDR3 has 15 amino acids. Germline CDR1 WSHSY, CDR2 SAAADI. CDR3 DNA sequence: TGCGCCAGCAGACCTCAGGGGGCGCAGGGAAACACCATATATTTT. Encoded protein: CASRPQGAQGNTIYF.

Worth noting for this clonotype: This may be a read error: a much more frequent sequence differs by one nucleotide. As DNA, the CDR3 is TGTGCCTGGAGAGTAGGGCAGGCAAGCACAGATACGCAGTATTTT. As protein: CAWRVGQASTDTQYF. The chain carries TRBV30 and TRBJ2-3; no clear D. CDR3 length: 15 residues. V was pared by 3 bases and J by 0 bases, with 13 bases between. Germline-derived CDR1 and CDR2 are GTSNPN and SVGIG (reference sequence).